The 27 T cell receptor beta chains presented below share a single source sample, sequenced in a study of OX40 agonist ivuxolimab in advanced cancers. Repertoires were generated with immunoSEQ multiplex PCR, while TCRdb's copy carries only in-frame clones and drops some. In the table there are roughly 58,000 clones, 80% to 90% of which are singletons. The sequencing here drew on CD4+ or CD8+ T cells sorted from blood, taken in a trial of the OX40 agonist ivuxolimab. These receptors originate from an adult with an advanced solid tumor such as melanoma, head and neck, liver or kidney cancer.

The chain has TRBV19 and TRBJ1-4; D is undetermined. With 5 bases removed from V and 6 bases from J, the gap between germline ends came to 13 bases. The CDR3 runs to 14 residues. CDR1 is LNHDA, CDR2 SQIVND, per germline (reference sequence). CDR3 sequence reads: CASSPLEAHEKLFF. The CDR3 bases are TGTGCCAGTAGTCCGCTCGAGGCGCATGAAAAACTGTTTTTT.

V and J are TRBV7-9 and TRBJ1-2; 10 nucleotides line up with TRBD1. The CDR3 extends over 16 amino acids. V gave up 1 base and J gave up 5 bases; unmatched junction bases: 7. The germline CDR1 and CDR2 sequences are SEHNR and FQNEAQ (reference sequence). The CDR3 sequence is CASSLVTRDRGYGYTF. CDR3 DNA sequence: TGTGCCAGCAGCTTAGTCACCCGGGACAGGGGATATGGCTACACCTTC.

Of note for this clone: The sample holds other DNA sequences that translate to the same CDR3. This chain connects TRBV18 to TRBJ1-1; tentative D call: TRBD1 (6 bases). The V gene lost 6 bases and the J gene lost 2 bases, with 10 bases spanning the gap. Germline CDR1 reads KGHSH; CDR2 reads LQKENI. The CDR3 length is 13 residues. The CDR3 is CASSPGQNTEAFF. CDR3 nucleotide sequence: TGTGCCAGCTCGCCGGGACAAAACACTGAAGCTTTCTTT. Based on the CDR3 plus reference TRBV18 and TRBJ1-1, the full variable domain is NAGVMQNPRHLVRRRGQEARLRCSPMKGHSHVYWYRQLPEEGLKFMVYLQKENIIDESGMPKERFSAEFPKEGPSILRIQQVVRGDSAAYFCASSPGQNTEAFFGQGTRLTVV.

V and J are TRBV6-5 and TRBJ1-5, with D perhaps matching TRBD1 (5 bases). The germline gives CDR1 MNHEY, CDR2 SVGAGI. This CDR3 spans 14 amino acids. V lost 6 bases to trimming and J lost 3 bases, with 12 bases between them. Here the CDR3 reads CASRRGGFNQPQHF. CDR3 bases: TGTGCCAGCAGGAGGGGTGGGTTCAATCAGCCCCAGCATTTT.

This clone was counted a few times. V gene TRBV9 combines with J gene TRBJ2-3; tentatively, D is TRBD1 (6 bases). The CDR3 totals 15 residues. V lost 4 bases to trimming and J lost 5 bases, with 17 bases between them. Germline CDR1 is SGDLS and CDR2 is YYNGEE. CDR3 loop: CASSFTGSRGDTQYF. CDR3 in DNA: TGTGCCAGCAGCTTTACAGGGAGCAGGGGAGATACGCAGTATTTT.

This sequence joins TRBV19 and TRBJ2-2; 10 bases line up with TRBD2. Germline V gene sequence: CDR1 LNHDA, CDR2 SQIVND (reference sequence). The CDR3 extends over 14 amino acids. Unmatched junction bases numbered 7, after V lost 8 bases and J lost 7 bases. This CDR3 reads CASLAGGYSGELFF. The CDR3 nucleotides read TGTGCCAGTTTAGCGGGGGGCTATAGCGGGGAGCTGTTTTTT.

The chain employs TRBV18 and TRBJ1-1; no reliable D call. V was clipped by 2 bases and J by 2 bases, with 15 bases between them. Looked up from germline, CDR1 is KGHSH and CDR2 is LQKENI. This CDR3 contains 16 residues. CDR3 in DNA: TGTGCCAGCTCACCAACCGGGGAAGAAGTTAACACTGAAGCTTTCTTT. Translating it yields CASSPTGEEVNTEAFF.

The rearrangement joins TRBV7-9 to TRBJ2-3, with D perhaps TRBD2 (5 bases). CDR1 and CDR2 (germline): SEHNR, FQNEAQ (reference sequence). V was pared by 1 base and J by 4 bases, with 15 bases between. This CDR3 spans 16 amino acids. CDR3 DNA sequence: TGTGCCAGCAGCTTAGTAAGTGGGAGTGGAGCAGATACGCAGTATTTT. It translates to CASSLVSGSGADTQYF.

This chain uses TRBV5-1 with TRBJ2-5, with a tentative D call TRBD2 (6 bases). The CDR3 extends over 14 amino acids. Germline V CDR1 and CDR2: SGHRS, YFSETQ. V was trimmed by 6 bases and J by 0 bases, leaving 12 bases between them. The chain's CDR3 is CASKESGYQETQYF. The CDR3, as DNA: TGCGCCAGCAAAGAGAGCGGGTACCAAGAGACCCAGTACTTC.

V usage is TRBV11-2 and J usage is TRBJ1-4, with D perhaps TRBD1 (5 bases). Germline CDR1 is SGHAT and CDR2 is FQNNGV. This CDR3 spans 15 amino acids. V was clipped by 0 bases and J by 5 bases, with 10 bases between them. This chain's CDR3 is CASSLEGTQNEKLFF. The CDR3 DNA sequence: TGTGCCAGCAGCTTAGAGGGGACGCAAAATGAAAAACTGTTTTTT. Supplemented by reference TRBV11-2 and TRBJ1-4, the full variable domain reads EAGVAQSPRYKIIEKRQSVAFWCNPISGHATLYWYQQILGQGPKLLIQFQNNGVVDDSQLPKDRFSAERLKGVDSTLKIQPAKLEDSAVYLCASSLEGTQNEKLFFGSGTQLSVL.

CDR3 bases: TGTGCCAGTAGTACGGACAGGAGCTCCTACGAGCAGTACTTC. Translating gives CASSTDRSSYEQYF. The rearrangement joins TRBV19 to TRBJ2-7; 7 bases line up with TRBD1. CDR3 length: 14 residues. V shed 4 bases, J shed 0 bases, and the junction held 3 bases outside the gene matches. Germline CDR1 reads LNHDA; CDR2 reads SQIVND (reference sequence).

The V gene is TRBV28, the J gene TRBJ1-2, with TRBD1 matching over 8 bases. V was clipped by 6 bases and J by 5 bases; unmatched bases: 8. Germline V gene data show CDR1 as MDHEN and CDR2 as SYDVKM. This CDR3 spans 14 amino acids. The chain's CDR3 is CASRTGQGLYGYTF. The CDR3 bases are TGTGCCAGCAGGACCGGACAGGGTCTGTATGGCTACACCTTC.

The chain combines TRBV29-1 with TRBJ2-5; 12 bases agree with TRBD2. J gave up 5 bases and V 5 bases, and 6 bases lay outside the gene matches. The CDR3 is 14 residues long. The V gene's germline CDR1 is SQVTM and CDR2 ANQGSEA. CDR3 amino acids: CSVRLAGVRETQYF. The CDR3 coding sequence is TGCAGCGTTCGACTAGCGGGAGTTCGGGAGACCCAGTACTTC.

This chain links TRBV7-6 with TRBJ2-2, with 9 bases that match TRBD1. With V trimmed by 2 bases and J by 2 bases, 3 bases remained unmatched. CDR1 and CDR2 from the germline V gene are SGHVS and FNYEAQ. This CDR3 has 16 amino acids. CDR3 coding DNA: TGTGCCAGCAGCTTAAGAACAGGGGGCAACACCGGGGAGCTGTTTTTT. Encoded protein: CASSLRTGGNTGELFF.

The chain is built from TRBV7-2 and TRBJ2-7; D gene unclear. The germline gives CDR1 SGHTA, CDR2 FQGNSA. The CDR3 spans 14 residues. The V end was cut by 1 base, the J end by 0 bases, with 7 bases between. Here the CDR3 DNA reads TGTGCCAGCAGCTTAGACGGTAGCTCCTACGAGCAGTACTTC. This sequence encodes CASSLDGSSYEQYF.

CDR3: CASSVDRSSGANVLTF. DNA of the CDR3: TGTGCCAGCAGCGTAGACAGGAGCTCTGGGGCCAACGTCCTGACTTTC. This chain uses TRBV9 with TRBJ2-6; tentatively, D is TRBD1 (5 bases). Germline V gives CDR1 SGDLS, CDR2 YYNGEE. The V gene lost 0 bases and the J gene lost 0 bases, with 7 bases spanning the gap. The CDR3 runs 16 residues. The full variable domain, rest sourced from reference TRBV9 and TRBJ2-6, is DSGVTQTPKHLITATGQRVTLRCSPRSGDLSVYWYQQSLDQGLQFLIQYYNGEERAKGNILERFSAQQFPDLHSELNLSSLELGDSALYFCASSVDRSSGANVLTFGAGSRLTVL.

The J gene is TRBJ2-7, the V gene TRBV7-2; TRBD1 aligns across 8 bases. This CDR3 has 16 amino acids. Trimming at V came to 3 bases and at J to 4 bases, leaving 11 bases not matched to a gene. Germline loops: CDR1 SGHTA, CDR2 FQGNSA. DNA for the CDR3: TGTGCCAGCAGCTTCCGGACAGGGAGGAGCAGATACGAGCAGTACTTC. Encoded protein: CASSFRTGRSRYEQYF.

This clone was detected once. The chain uses TRBV30 and TRBJ1-2; D is unresolved. The CDR3 is 13 amino acids. Trimming shortened V by 0 bases and J by 2 bases, and 7 bases separated the two germline ends. Germline-derived CDR1 and CDR2 are GTSNPN and SVGIG (reference sequence). CDR3 in amino acids: CAWSVAPNYGYTF. As DNA, the CDR3 is TGTGCCTGGAGTGTAGCCCCAAACTATGGCTACACCTTC.

In the case of this clone: Within the sample, other DNA sequences also encode this same CDR3. The rearrangement uses TRBV2 and TRBJ2-2; 7 nucleotides agree with TRBD2. The CDR3 runs 14 residues. Germline V gene sequence: CDR1 SNHLY, CDR2 FYNNEI. The V and J ends lost 6 bases and 7 bases, in that order; junction bases with no gene match: 8. CDR3 region: CASRGLAGIGELFF. CDR3 coding DNA: TGTGCCAGCAGAGGATTAGCGGGTATCGGGGAGCTGTTTTTT.

V gene TRBV19 combines with J gene TRBJ2-1; a weak D match, TRBD1 (5 bases). The germline gives CDR1 LNHDA, CDR2 SQIVND (reference sequence). V was cut by 3 bases and J by 7 bases, with 16 bases left in between. CDR3 length: 15 residues. The CDR3 is CASSMIQNRWNEQFF. In DNA, the CDR3 is TGTGCCAGTAGTATGATCCAAAACAGGTGGAATGAGCAGTTCTTC.

This clone was recorded a few times. The gene calls are TRBV7-9 and TRBJ1-1; 11 nucleotides match TRBD1. The CDR3 has 18 amino acids. CDR1 is SEHNR and CDR2 is FQNEAQ in the germline V gene (reference sequence). Trimming at V came to 4 bases and at J to 0 bases, leaving 10 bases not matched to a gene. DNA of the CDR3: TGTGCCAGCAGCTCCCGTCCGGGACAGGGGGGAATGAACACTGAAGCTTTCTTT. It encodes CASSSRPGQGGMNTEAFF. Drawing the rest from reference TRBV7-9 and TRBJ1-1, the complete variable domain is DTGVSQNPRHKITKRGQNVTFRCDPISEHNRLYWYRQTLGQGPEFLTYFQNEAQLEKSRLLSDRFSAERPKGSFSTLEIQRTEQGDSAMYLCASSSRPGQGGMNTEAFFGQGTRLTVV.

The gene calls are TRBV7-9 and TRBJ2-7; 10 bases fit TRBD1. Looked up from germline, CDR1 is SEHNR and CDR2 is FQNEAQ (reference sequence). This CDR3 is built from 15 residues. V shed 5 bases and J 4 bases; nucleotides not matched to a gene: 8. The CDR3 spells CASSPPGTGVYEQYF. DNA for the CDR3: TGTGCCAGCAGCCCCCCCGGGACAGGGGTGTACGAGCAGTACTTC.

The CDR3 bases are TGTGCCAGCAGCTTAGTCTTAGGGAACTACAATGAGCAGTTCTTC. This gives the protein CASSLVLGNYNEQFF. The chain combines TRBV7-9 with TRBJ2-1; D not certain. Germline values: CDR1 SEHNR, CDR2 FQNEAQ (reference sequence). Trimming pared 1 base from V and 3 bases from J, leaving 10 bases between. The CDR3 loop spans 15 amino acids.

This clone was counted only a few times. The V and J genes are TRBV19 and TRBJ2-7; D may be TRBD2 (6 bases). CDR3 length equals 14 residues. V was pared by 5 bases and J by 0 bases, with 11 bases between. CDR1 and CDR2 (germline): LNHDA, SQIVND (reference sequence). This CDR3 reads CASSLSSASYEQYF. In DNA form, the CDR3 reads TGTGCCAGTAGTCTCTCTAGCGCCTCCTACGAGCAGTACTTC.

V is TRBV7-2 and J is TRBJ2-7; the D is unclear. The CDR3 contains 15 residues. Trimming removed 6 bases from V and 0 bases from J, with 15 bases in between. Germline V CDR1 and CDR2: SGHTA, FQGNSA. DNA for the CDR3: TGTGCCAGCAGTATAGATCATAGGAGCTCCTACGAGCAGTACTTC. Protein: CASSIDHRSSYEQYF.

The CDR3 protein is CASSLAQGRETQYF. The DNA of the CDR3 is TGTGCCAGCAGCTTAGCTCAGGGGAGGGAGACCCAGTACTTC. The chain has TRBV7-2 and TRBJ2-5; D possibly matches TRBD1 or TRBD2 (6 bases each). The CDR3 is 14 amino acids. The V end lost 0 bases, the J end lost 5 bases, and 10 bases lay between the germline ends. The V gene's germline CDR1 is SGHTA and CDR2 FQGNSA.

This clone was seen a few times. A junction boundary mismatches the germline segment, possibly from a read error. The chain carries TRBV7-7 and TRBJ2-5, with D possibly matching TRBD1 (5 bases). The germline gives CDR1 SSHAT, CDR2 FNYEAQ (reference sequence). The CDR3 covers 14 residues. CDR3 region: CASSPGFQGETQYF. The DNA of the CDR3 is TGTGCTAGCAGCCCAGGGTTTCAGGGAGAGACCCAGTACTTC.